This TCR beta chain was recorded in a study of cytomegalovirus exposure and HLA in healthy donors. V trimming: 4 bases; J trimming: 0 bases; junction bases outside the gene matches: 8. This CDR3 has 16 residues. CDR1 KGHSH and CDR2 LQKENI come from the germline V gene. Primers included in the PCR were 60 Vbeta and 13 Jbeta primers. Data came from immunoSEQ multiplex PCR; TCRdb stores just in-frame clones and leaves some out. Of 140,000 or so clones in the sample, approximately 83% were seen once. Study outcomes and limitations: Trimming of TCR beta V- and J-genes showed a link, identified in a later analysis, to a missense DCLRE1C variant.

Note on this clone: Its antigen is unknown.

The V gene is TRBV18, the J gene TRBJ1-2, with 7 positions matching TRBD1. Sequenced material: PBMCs. The clonotype originates from a woman aged 40 to 50 in good health and CMV-seronegative. The chain's CDR3 is CASSLTTGPSNYGYTF. CDR3 in DNA: TGTGCCAGCTCACTAACGACAGGGCCATCTAACTATGGCTACACCTTC.